This record covers a single T cell receptor (beta chain). The antigen remains undetermined. This specimen belongs to a study of T cell clusters in autoimmune cytopenias. Background on the study: TRB sequencing had a median about 55,000 reads and 2,500 or so distinct clonotypes per sample.

The CDR3 runs to 14 residues. Germline CDR1 is LNHDA and CDR2 is SQIVND (reference sequence). TRB rearrangements were amplified by touch-down multiplex PCR with mixed TRB-A/B primers. TCRdb re-called the multiplex PCR reads and gives one entry per CDR3 protein, without DNA. The sample totals about 6,800 distinct CDR3 sequences; its top ten clones hold about a quarter. Study-wide points: TRB repertoire shifts in secondary cytopenia and chronic lymphocytic leukemia mostly reflected lymphoma, not autoimmunity. Primary autoimmune cytopenia patients appeared to lack physiological T cell clusters present in healthy donors.

Each sample's input was around 250 ng genomic DNA, 38,000 or so genome equivalents. The source material was peripheral blood. The sequence was obtained from a human donor with an autoimmune cytopenia or autoimmune hepatitis (not recorded which). The chain couples TRBV19 to TRBJ1-4; TCRdb's D call of TRBD1 is untestable without DNA. The CDR3 is CASSNRVTNEKLFF.